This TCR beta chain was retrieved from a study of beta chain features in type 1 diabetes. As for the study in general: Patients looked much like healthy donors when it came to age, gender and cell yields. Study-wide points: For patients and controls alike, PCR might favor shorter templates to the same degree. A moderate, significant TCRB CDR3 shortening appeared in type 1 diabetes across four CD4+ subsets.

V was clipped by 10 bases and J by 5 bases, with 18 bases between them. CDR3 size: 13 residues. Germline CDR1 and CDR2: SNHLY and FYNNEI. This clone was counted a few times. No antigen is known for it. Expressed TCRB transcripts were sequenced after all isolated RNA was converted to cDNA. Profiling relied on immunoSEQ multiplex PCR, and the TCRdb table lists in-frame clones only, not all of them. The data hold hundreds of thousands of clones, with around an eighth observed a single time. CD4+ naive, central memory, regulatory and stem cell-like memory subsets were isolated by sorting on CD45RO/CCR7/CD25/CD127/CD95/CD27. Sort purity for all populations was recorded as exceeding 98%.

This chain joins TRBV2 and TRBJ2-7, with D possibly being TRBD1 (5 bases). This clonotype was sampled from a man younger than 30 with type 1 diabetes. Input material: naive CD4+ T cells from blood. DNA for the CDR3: TGTGCCACCGCATGGAGACAGTCGGACGAGCAGTACTTC. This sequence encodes CATAWRQSDEQYF.